The 9 T cell receptor beta chains below come from one sample, sequenced in a study of blood T cell repertoires in COVID-19. Produced via immunoSEQ multiplex PCR; TCRdb's table is partial and in-frame only. The sample yields approximately 150,000 clones, over 70% seen once. The sequenced material came from peripheral blood. These receptors came from a woman between 55 and 75 years old with acute or convalescent COVID-19.

The chain joins TRBV9 to TRBJ2-7; 8 bases match TRBD1. The CDR3 is made up of 14 amino acids. V dropped 3 bases and J dropped 4; count of bases not matched to a gene: 6. CDR1 is SGDLS and CDR2 is YYNGEE in the germline V gene. The chain's CDR3 is CASSGQGLGYEQYF. Written as DNA, the CDR3 is TGTGCCAGCAGCGGACAGGGGTTGGGATACGAGCAGTACTTC.

This chain links TRBV5-1 with TRBJ2-1, with D perhaps matching TRBD1 (6 bases). V was clipped by 4 bases and J by 1 base, with 12 bases between them. This CDR3 region has 15 residues. Germline lookup yields CDR1 SGHRS and CDR2 YFSETQ. CDR3 sequence (DNA): TGCGCCAGCAGCCCGGTGGGGGCATCCTACAATGAGCAGTTCTTC. This codes for CASSPVGASYNEQFF.

V is TRBV27 and J is TRBJ1-4, with 11 bases fitting TRBD1. Germline V gives CDR1 MNHEY, CDR2 SMNVEV (reference sequence). The V segment lost 5 bases and the J segment 8 bases; nucleotides outside the gene matches: 4. This CDR3 comprises 14 residues. The CDR3 DNA reads TGTGCCAGCAGTCCTTGGACAGGGGGCGAAAAACTGTTTTTT. Translated: CASSPWTGGEKLFF.

The chain recombines TRBV20-1 with TRBJ1-1; no clear D gene. V was cut by 6 bases and J by 4 bases, with 9 bases left in between. The germline V gene encodes CDR1 DFQATT and CDR2 SNEGSKA (reference sequence). The CDR3 length is 11 residues. For the CDR3, the DNA is TGCAGTGCCTTACATTTCACTGAAGCTTTCTTT. It is translated as CSALHFTEAFF.

V usage is TRBV2 and J usage is TRBJ1-2; D call uncertain. The CDR3 runs to 12 residues. Germline V CDR1 and CDR2: SNHLY, FYNNEI. V lost 7 bases and J lost 0, with 6 bases in between. The CDR3 nucleotides are TGTGCCAGCAACAGCCCTAACTATGGCTACACCTTC. Its protein product is CASNSPNYGYTF. Drawing the rest from reference TRBV2 and TRBJ1-2, the complete variable domain is EPEVTQTPSHQVTQMGQEVILRCVPISNHLYFYWYRQILGQKVEFLVSFYNNEISEKSEIFDDQFSVERPDGSNFTLKIRSTKLEDSAMYFCASNSPNYGYTFGSGTRLTVV.

The gene calls are TRBV29-1 and TRBJ2-3; 12 bases match TRBD2. Losses at the gene ends were 3 bases for V and 0 bases for J; bases not matched to a gene: 4. The CDR3 totals 16 residues. Germline loops: CDR1 SQVTM, CDR2 ANQGSEA. Here the CDR3 reads CSVDGLAGLSTDTQYF. In DNA form, the CDR3 reads TGCAGCGTTGACGGACTAGCGGGGCTGAGCACAGATACGCAGTATTTT.

The chain joins TRBV11-3 to TRBJ1-1; D unresolved. The CDR3 loop spans 13 amino acids. Germline CDR1 SGHNT, CDR2 YENEEA. V was clipped by 3 bases and J by 1 base, with 6 bases between them. The CDR3 reads CASSLRGNTEAFF. In DNA, the CDR3 is TGTGCCAGCAGCTTGAGAGGGAACACTGAAGCTTTCTTT. Full variable domain (rest looked up from reference TRBV11-3 and TRBJ1-1): EAGVVQSPRYKIIEKKQPVAFWCNPISGHNTLYWYLQNLGQGPELLIRYENEEAVDDSQLPKDRFSAERLKGVDSTLKIQPAELGDSAVYLCASSLRGNTEAFFGQGTRLTVV.

This clone was observed once. This chain joins TRBV4-1 and TRBJ2-1; 8 bases align to TRBD2. Germline CDR1 and CDR2: MGHRA and YSYEKL. Unmatched junction bases numbered 6, after V lost 0 bases and J lost 2 bases. This CDR3 is 17 amino acids long. Here the CDR3 reads CASSQDAPGGPYNEQFF. In DNA form, the CDR3 reads TGCGCCAGCAGCCAAGATGCACCGGGAGGGCCCTACAATGAGCAGTTCTTC.

The rearrangement links TRBV7-3 to TRBJ2-3, with D possibly TRBD2 on 6 matching bases. The germline gives CDR1 SGHTA, CDR2 FQGTGA. CDR3 length: 16 residues. The V end was cut by 1 base, the J end by 1 base, with 12 bases between. The CDR3 DNA is TGTGCCAGCAGCTTAATGGTGGCTAGCGGCACAGATACGCAGTATTTT. As protein: CASSLMVASGTDTQYF. The full variable domain, completed using reference TRBV7-3 and TRBJ2-3, is GAGVSQTPSNKVTEKGKYVELRCDPISGHTALYWYRQSLGQGPEFLIYFQGTGAADDSGLPNDRFFAVRPEGSVSTLKIQRTERGDSAVYLCASSLMVASGTDTQYFGPGTRLTVL.